This T cell receptor beta chain was recovered during a study of T cell responses to AZD1222 COVID-19 vaccine. Profiled with immunoSEQ multiplex PCR; TCRdb holds only in-frame clones, not every one. The table has more than 95,000 clones, over 75% seen once. With respect to this clone: As yet, its antigen is unknown.

Overall study findings and caveats: There were vaccine-associated CD4 TCRs across spike, dominant at 160-218 and 743-854. Rises in breadth and depth of Spike-specific TCRs came after two AZD1222 doses.

J gave up 8 bases and V 6 bases, and 9 bases lay outside the gene matches. Germline V lookup: CDR1 MNHEY, CDR2 SVGEGT. The CDR3 sequence is 14 residues long. This material consisted of peripheral blood, taken on day 0 of AZD1222 vaccination. The chain carries TRBV6-2 or TRBV6-3 and TRBJ2-1; 8 positions match TRBD2. This TCR came from an adult in good health. DNA of the CDR3: TGTGCCAGCAGCCCGGTAAGCGGGGGCTATGAGCAGTTCTTC. Its translation is CASSPVSGGYEQFF.